Shown below are 10 T cell receptor beta chains from a single sample sequenced in a study of glioma-infiltrating T cells after dendritic cell vaccination. Method: immunoSEQ multiplex PCR; TCRdb's copy keeps in-frame clones and lacks some. The sample carries about 100,000 clones, 79% recorded once. This sample comprised blood, obtained before dendritic cell vaccination. The receptors were gathered from a human donor with glioblastoma.

The V call is TRBV5-1, the J call TRBJ1-4, with 9 bases fitting TRBD1. CDR3 length equals 13 residues. CDR1 and CDR2 (germline): SGHRS, YFSETQ. V was pared by 2 bases and J by 8 bases, with 1 base of the junction left unmatched. The DNA of the CDR3 is TGCGCCAGCAGCTTTGGACAGGGGGAAAAACTGTTTTTT. Its protein is CASSFGQGEKLFF.

CDR3 protein: CASTSQGLAALSEQFF. CDR3 nucleotide sequence: TGTGCCAGTACCTCTCAGGGACTAGCGGCTCTTAGTGAGCAGTTCTTC. The V and J genes are TRBV19 and TRBJ2-1, with 11 bases fitting TRBD2. The CDR3 loop spans 16 amino acids. The junction had 14 bases not matched to a gene; V was cut back by 7 bases and J by 9 bases. Germline values: CDR1 LNHDA, CDR2 SQIVND (reference sequence).

The CDR3: CAWSTWEAGEVVGTQYF. The CDR3 bases are TGTGCCTGGAGTACTTGGGAAGCGGGAGAGGTCGTTGGGACCCAGTACTTC. V gene TRBV30 combines with J gene TRBJ2-5, with 8 nucleotides matching TRBD2. The germline gives CDR1 GTSNPN, CDR2 SVGIG (reference sequence). V lost 2 bases and J lost 7; bases outside the gene matches: 18. This CDR3 spans 17 amino acids.

This chain connects TRBV15 to TRBJ2-1, with TRBD1 identical over 7 bases. Looked up from germline, CDR1 is LNHNV and CDR2 is YYDKDF (reference sequence). The V segment lost 5 bases and the J segment 14 bases; nucleotides outside the gene matches: 3. CDR3 length: 10 amino acids. For the CDR3, the DNA is TGTGCCACCAGCCCGCAGGGGGAGTTCTTC. Amino acids: CATSPQGEFF.

The genes are TRBV5-1 and TRBJ1-2; 8 bases fit TRBD1. This CDR3 has 12 residues. V was clipped by 2 bases and J by 7 bases; unmatched bases: 1. CDR1 SGHRS and CDR2 YFSETQ come from the germline V gene. CDR3 in DNA: TGCGCCAGCAGCTTTGACAGGGGTGGCTACACCTTC. Translated, it gives CASSFDRGGYTF. The whole variable domain, filled in from reference TRBV5-1 and TRBJ1-2, reads KAGVTQTPRYLIKTRGQQVTLSCSPISGHRSVSWYQQTPGQGLQFLFEYFSETQRNKGNFPGRFSGRQFSNSRSEMNVSTLELGDSALYLCASSFDRGGYTFGSGTRLTVV.

V gene TRBV27 combines with J gene TRBJ1-2, with TRBD1 matching over 7 bases. Germline V lookup: CDR1 MNHEY, CDR2 SMNVEV (reference sequence). Trimming took 5 bases from V and 2 from J; bases not matched to a gene: 2. This CDR3 is built from 13 residues. CDR3 region: CASSEQGNYGYTF. The CDR3 nucleotides read TGTGCCAGCAGTGAACAGGGGAACTATGGCTACACCTTC.

In its sample, this clone was seen a few times. This chain joins TRBV2 and TRBJ1-1; TRBD1 is a possible D gene (6 bases). V lost 6 bases, J lost 6 bases, and 8 bases lay in between. The CDR3 covers 11 residues. Looked up from germline, CDR1 is SNHLY and CDR2 is FYNNEI. The CDR3 here is CASRWGPEAFF. The CDR3 coding sequence is TGTGCCAGCAGGTGGGGGCCTGAAGCTTTCTTT.

This rearrangement joins TRBV7-3 to TRBJ1-1, with D possibly matching TRBD1 (6 bases). The CDR3 contains 18 residues. Germline CDR1 SGHTA, CDR2 FQGTGA. The V end lost 1 base, the J end lost 2 bases, and 20 bases lay between the germline ends. Here the CDR3 DNA reads TGTGCCAGCAGCTTAAAGGGGGATTCAATGGGGGCAAACACTGAAGCTTTCTTT. This gives the protein CASSLKGDSMGANTEAFF. The full variable domain, in which reference TRBV7-3 and TRBJ1-1 provide the parts outside the CDR3, is GAGVSQTPSNKVTEKGKYVELRCDPISGHTALYWYRQSLGQGPEFLIYFQGTGAADDSGLPNDRFFAVRPEGSVSTLKIQRTERGDSAVYLCASSLKGDSMGANTEAFFGQGTRLTVV.

The chain recombines TRBV14 with TRBJ2-7, with 14 bases that match TRBD2. Germline V lookup: CDR1 SGHDN, CDR2 FVKESK. With 5 bases clipped from V and 5 bases from J, the junction kept 5 bases outside the gene matches. This CDR3 contains 15 residues. The CDR3 DNA is TGTGCCAGCAGCTCGGGACTAGCGGGAGTCGACGAGCAGTACTTC. This encodes CASSSGLAGVDEQYF.

This clone came up once. The chain combines TRBV6-1 with TRBJ2-7; 7 bases match TRBD1. The CDR3 extends over 15 amino acids. Looked up from germline, CDR1 is MNHNS and CDR2 is SASEGT. Trimming took 3 bases from V and 2 from J; bases not matched to a gene: 7. CDR3 residues: CASSDRGWPTYEQYF. For the CDR3, the DNA is TGTGCCAGCAGTGACAGGGGGTGGCCTACCTACGAGCAGTACTTC.